This TCR beta chain was identified in a study of OX40 agonist ivuxolimab in advanced cancers. Study as a whole: Three patients responded partially, comprising one with hepatocellular carcinoma and two with cutaneous melanoma. General observations from the study: Expanded clones tended on average to be more numerous among CD8+ T cells than CD4+.

The CDR3 extends over 15 amino acids. Germline V gene sequence: CDR1 SGHKS, CDR2 YYEKEE (reference sequence). V lost 1 base to trimming and J lost 2 bases, with 12 bases between them. Of note for this clone: Its target is unknown.

Clones were sequenced by immunoSEQ multiplex PCR, and TCRdb holds only the in-frame ones, with some missing. The sample includes roughly 17,000 clones, 70% to 90% of them seen just once. The TCR was taken from an adult with an advanced solid tumor such as melanoma, head and neck, liver or kidney cancer. The genes are TRBV5-5 and TRBJ1-2; D ambiguous. The starting material was CD4+ or CD8+ T cells sorted from blood, obtained in a trial of the OX40 agonist ivuxolimab. The CDR3 DNA is TGTGCCAGCAGCTTGATGCCGGGATCCAACTATGGCTACACCTTC. This encodes CASSLMPGSNYGYTF.